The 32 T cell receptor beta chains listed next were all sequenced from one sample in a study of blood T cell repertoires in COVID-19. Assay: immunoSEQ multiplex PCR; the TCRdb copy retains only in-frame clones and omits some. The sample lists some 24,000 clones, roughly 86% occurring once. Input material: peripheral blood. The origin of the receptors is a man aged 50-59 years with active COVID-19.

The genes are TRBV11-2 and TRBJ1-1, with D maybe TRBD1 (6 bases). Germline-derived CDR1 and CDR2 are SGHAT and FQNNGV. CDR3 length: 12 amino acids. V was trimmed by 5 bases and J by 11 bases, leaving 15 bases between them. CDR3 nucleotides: TGTGCCAGCAGCCTCGCCAGGGGCGCCGCTTTCTTT. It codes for CASSLARGAAFF.

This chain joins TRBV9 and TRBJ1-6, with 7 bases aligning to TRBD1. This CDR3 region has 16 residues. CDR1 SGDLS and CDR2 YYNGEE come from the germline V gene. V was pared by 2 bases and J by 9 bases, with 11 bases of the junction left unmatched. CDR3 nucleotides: TGTGCCAGCAGCGTGGCCACAGGGGTCAATAGTTCACCCCTCCACTTT. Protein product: CASSVATGVNSSPLHF.

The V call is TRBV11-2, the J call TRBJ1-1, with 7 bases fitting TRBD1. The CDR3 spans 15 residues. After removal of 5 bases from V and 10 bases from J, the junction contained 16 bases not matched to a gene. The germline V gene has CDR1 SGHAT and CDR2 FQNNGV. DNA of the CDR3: TGTGCCAGCAGCCCGACGACAGGGACGCTGGTAGGAGCTTTCTTT. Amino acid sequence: CASSPTTGTLVGAFF. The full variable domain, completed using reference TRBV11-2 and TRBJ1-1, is EAGVAQSPRYKIIEKRQSVAFWCNPISGHATLYWYQQILGQGPKLLIQFQNNGVVDDSQLPKDRFSAERLKGVDSTLKIQPAKLEDSAVYLCASSPTTGTLVGAFFGQGTRLTVV.

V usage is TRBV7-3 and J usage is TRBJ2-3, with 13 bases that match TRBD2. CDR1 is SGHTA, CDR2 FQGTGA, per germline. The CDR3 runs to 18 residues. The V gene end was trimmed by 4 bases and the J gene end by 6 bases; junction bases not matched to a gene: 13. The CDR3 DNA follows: TGTGCCAGCAGCTCAGTTGTTCCGGGACTAGCGGGACTGGATACGCAGTATTTT. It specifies CASSSVVPGLAGLDTQYF. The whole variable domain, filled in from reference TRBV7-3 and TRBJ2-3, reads GAGVSQTPSNKVTEKGKYVELRCDPISGHTALYWYRQSLGQGPEFLIYFQGTGAADDSGLPNDRFFAVRPEGSVSTLKIQRTERGDSAVYLCASSSVVPGLAGLDTQYFGPGTRLTVL.

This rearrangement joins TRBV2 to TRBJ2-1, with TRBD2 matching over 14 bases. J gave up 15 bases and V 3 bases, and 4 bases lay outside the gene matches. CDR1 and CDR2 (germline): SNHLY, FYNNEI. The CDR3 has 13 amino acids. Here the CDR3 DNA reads TGTGCCAGCAGTGAGACTAGCGGGGGGGCGTTGTTCTTC. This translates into CASSETSGGALFF.

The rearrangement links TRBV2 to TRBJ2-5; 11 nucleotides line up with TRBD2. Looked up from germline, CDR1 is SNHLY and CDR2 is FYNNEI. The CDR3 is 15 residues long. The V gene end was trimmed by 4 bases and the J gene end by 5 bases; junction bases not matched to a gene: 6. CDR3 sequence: CASSVLAGGRETQYF. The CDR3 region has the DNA TGTGCCAGCAGTGTTCTAGCGGGAGGCAGGGAGACCCAGTACTTC.

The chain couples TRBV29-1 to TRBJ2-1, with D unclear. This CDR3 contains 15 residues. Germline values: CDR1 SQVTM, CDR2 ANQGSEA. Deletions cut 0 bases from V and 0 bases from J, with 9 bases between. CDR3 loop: CSVEEVWSSYNEQFF. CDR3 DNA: TGCAGCGTTGAAGAGGTCTGGAGCTCCTACAATGAGCAGTTCTTC.

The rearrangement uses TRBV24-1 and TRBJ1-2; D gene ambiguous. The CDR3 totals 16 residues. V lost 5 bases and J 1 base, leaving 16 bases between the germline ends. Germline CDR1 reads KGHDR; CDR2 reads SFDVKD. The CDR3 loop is CATSAGGSRGNYGYTF. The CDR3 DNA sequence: TGTGCCACCAGTGCGGGAGGTAGCCGGGGTAACTATGGCTACACCTTC.

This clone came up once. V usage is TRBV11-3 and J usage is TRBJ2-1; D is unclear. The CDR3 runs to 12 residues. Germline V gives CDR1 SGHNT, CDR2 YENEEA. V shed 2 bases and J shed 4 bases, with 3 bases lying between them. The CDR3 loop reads CASSLPYNEQFF. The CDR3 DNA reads TGTGCCAGCAGCTTACCGTACAATGAGCAGTTCTTC.

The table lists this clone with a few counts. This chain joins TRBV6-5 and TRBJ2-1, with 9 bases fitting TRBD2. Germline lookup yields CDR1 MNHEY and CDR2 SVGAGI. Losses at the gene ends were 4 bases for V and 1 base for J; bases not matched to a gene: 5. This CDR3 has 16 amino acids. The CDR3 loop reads CASSSPSGASYNEQFF. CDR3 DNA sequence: TGTGCCAGCAGTTCCCCTAGCGGGGCATCCTACAATGAGCAGTTCTTC.

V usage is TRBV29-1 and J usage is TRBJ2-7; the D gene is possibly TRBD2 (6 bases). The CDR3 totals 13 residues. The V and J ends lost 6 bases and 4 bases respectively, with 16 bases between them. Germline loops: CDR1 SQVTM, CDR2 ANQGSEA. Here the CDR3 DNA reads TGCAGCGTGGTCCCTCGGGGGAGTTACGAGCAGTACTTC. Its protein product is CSVVPRGSYEQYF.

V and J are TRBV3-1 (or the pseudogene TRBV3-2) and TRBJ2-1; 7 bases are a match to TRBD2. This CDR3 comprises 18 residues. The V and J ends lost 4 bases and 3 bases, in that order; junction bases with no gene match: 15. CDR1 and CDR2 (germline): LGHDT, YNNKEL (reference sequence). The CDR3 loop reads CASSPDRGSDTFYNEQFF. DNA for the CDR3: TGTGCCAGCAGCCCCGACCGCGGGAGCGATACCTTCTACAATGAGCAGTTCTTC.

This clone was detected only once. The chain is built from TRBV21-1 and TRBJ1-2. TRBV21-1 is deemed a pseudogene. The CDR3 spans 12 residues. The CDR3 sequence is CASSTQTDGYTF. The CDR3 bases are TGTGCCAGCAGCACTCAAACGGATGGCTACACCTTC.

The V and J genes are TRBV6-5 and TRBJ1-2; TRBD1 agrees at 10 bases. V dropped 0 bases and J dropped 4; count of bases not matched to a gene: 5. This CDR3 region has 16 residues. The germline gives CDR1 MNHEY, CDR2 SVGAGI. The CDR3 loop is CASSYSRTGGVYGYTF. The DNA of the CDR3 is TGTGCCAGCAGTTACTCGAGGACAGGGGGGGTCTATGGCTACACCTTC.

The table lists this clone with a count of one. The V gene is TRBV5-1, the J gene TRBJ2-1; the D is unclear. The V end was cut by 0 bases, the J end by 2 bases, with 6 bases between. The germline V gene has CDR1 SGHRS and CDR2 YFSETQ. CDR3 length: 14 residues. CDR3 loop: CASSLGEAYNEQFF. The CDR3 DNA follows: TGCGCCAGCAGCTTGGGAGAAGCCTACAATGAGCAGTTCTTC. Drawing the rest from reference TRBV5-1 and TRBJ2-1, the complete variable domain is KAGVTQTPRYLIKTRGQQVTLSCSPISGHRSVSWYQQTPGQGLQFLFEYFSETQRNKGNFPGRFSGRQFSNSRSEMNVSTLELGDSALYLCASSLGEAYNEQFFGPGTRLTVL.

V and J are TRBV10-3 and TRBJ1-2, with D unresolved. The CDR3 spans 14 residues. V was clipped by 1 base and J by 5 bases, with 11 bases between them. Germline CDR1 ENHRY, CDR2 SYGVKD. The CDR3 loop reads CAISEYAVPYGYTF. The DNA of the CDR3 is TGTGCCATCAGTGAGTACGCGGTTCCTTATGGCTACACCTTC.

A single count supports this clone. Here the CDR3 DNA reads TGTGCCAGCAGTCAACCTAGTTCACCCCTCCACTTT. Amino acids: CASSQPSSPLHF. The rearrangement joins TRBV27 to TRBJ1-6; D unclear. CDR3 length: 12 amino acids. Germline CDR1 and CDR2: MNHEY and SMNVEV (reference sequence). The V and J ends lost 5 bases and 9 bases respectively, with 8 bases between them.

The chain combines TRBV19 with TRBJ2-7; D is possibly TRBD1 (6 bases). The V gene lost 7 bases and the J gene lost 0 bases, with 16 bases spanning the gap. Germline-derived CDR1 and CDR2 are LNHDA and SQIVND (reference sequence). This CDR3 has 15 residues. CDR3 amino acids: CASKAAETGSYEQYF. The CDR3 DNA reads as TGTGCCAGTAAGGCCGCAGAGACAGGCTCCTACGAGCAGTACTTC.

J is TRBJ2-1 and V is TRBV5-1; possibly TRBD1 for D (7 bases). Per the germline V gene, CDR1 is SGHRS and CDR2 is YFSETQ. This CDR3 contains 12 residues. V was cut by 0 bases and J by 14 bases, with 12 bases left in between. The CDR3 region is CASSLARGDEFF. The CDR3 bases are TGCGCCAGCAGCTTGGCCAGGGGGGACGAGTTCTTC.

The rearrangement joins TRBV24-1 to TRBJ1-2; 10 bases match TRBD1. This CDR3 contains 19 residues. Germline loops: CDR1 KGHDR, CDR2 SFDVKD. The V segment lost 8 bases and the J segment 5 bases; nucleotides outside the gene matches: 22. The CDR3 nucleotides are TGTGCCACCAACCCTCGACAGGGGGCGATCGGGTCTCGTTCGTATGGCTACACCTTC. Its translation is CATNPRQGAIGSRSYGYTF.

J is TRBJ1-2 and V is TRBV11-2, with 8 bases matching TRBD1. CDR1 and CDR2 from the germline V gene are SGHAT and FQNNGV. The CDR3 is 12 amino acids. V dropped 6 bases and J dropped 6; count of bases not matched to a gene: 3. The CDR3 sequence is CASRDRDDGYTF. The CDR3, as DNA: TGTGCCAGCAGGGACAGGGATGATGGCTACACCTTC.

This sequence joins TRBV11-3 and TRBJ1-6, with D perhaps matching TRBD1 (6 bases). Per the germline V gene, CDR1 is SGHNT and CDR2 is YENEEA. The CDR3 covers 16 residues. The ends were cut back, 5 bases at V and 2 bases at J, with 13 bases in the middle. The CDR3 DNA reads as TGTGCCAGCAGCCCCAGGGGAGAGGCCTATAATTCACCCCTCCACTTT. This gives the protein CASSPRGEAYNSPLHF.

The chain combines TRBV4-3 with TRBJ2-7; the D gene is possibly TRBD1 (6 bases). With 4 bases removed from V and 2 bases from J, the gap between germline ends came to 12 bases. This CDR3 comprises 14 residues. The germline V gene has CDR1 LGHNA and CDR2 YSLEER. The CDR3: CASSRDAGAYEQYF. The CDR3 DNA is TGCGCCAGCAGCCGAGATGCAGGGGCCTACGAGCAGTACTTC.

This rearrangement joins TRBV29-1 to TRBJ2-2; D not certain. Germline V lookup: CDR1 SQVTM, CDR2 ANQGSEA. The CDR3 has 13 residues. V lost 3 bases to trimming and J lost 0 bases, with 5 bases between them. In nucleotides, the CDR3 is TGCAGCGTTGACAGCGCGAACACCGGGGAGCTGTTTTTT. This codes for CSVDSANTGELFF.

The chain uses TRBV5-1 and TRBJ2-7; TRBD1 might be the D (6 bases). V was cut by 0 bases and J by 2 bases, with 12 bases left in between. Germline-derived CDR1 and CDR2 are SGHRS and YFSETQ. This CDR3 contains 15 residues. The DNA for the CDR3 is TGCGCCAGCAGCTTGGCTCCAGGGGCGACCTACGAGCAGTACTTC. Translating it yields CASSLAPGATYEQYF.

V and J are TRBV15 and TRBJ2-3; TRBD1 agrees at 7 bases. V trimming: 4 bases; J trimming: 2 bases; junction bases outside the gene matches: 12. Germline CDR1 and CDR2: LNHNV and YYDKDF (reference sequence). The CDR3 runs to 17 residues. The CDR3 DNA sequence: TGTGCCACCAGCAAAGAGGGGGCCAACCCCTACACAGATACGCAGTATTTT. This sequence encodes CATSKEGANPYTDTQYF. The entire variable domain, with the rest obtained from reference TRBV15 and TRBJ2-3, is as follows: DAMVIQNPRYQVTQFGKPVTLSCSQTLNHNVMYWYQQKSSQAPKLLFHYYDKDFNNEADTPDNFQSRRPNTSFCFLDIRSPGLGDTAMYLCATSKEGANPYTDTQYFGPGTRLTVL.

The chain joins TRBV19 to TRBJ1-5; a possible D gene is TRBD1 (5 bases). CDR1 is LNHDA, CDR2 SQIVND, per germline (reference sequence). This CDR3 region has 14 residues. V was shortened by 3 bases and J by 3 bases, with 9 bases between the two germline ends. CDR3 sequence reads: CASSIDSVNQPQHF. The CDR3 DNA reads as TGTGCCAGTAGTATCGACAGCGTCAATCAGCCCCAGCATTTT.

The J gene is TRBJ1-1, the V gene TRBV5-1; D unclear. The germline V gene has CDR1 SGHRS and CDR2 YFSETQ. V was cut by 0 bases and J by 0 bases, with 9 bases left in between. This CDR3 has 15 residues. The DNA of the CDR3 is TGCGCCAGCAGCTTGGTCCCACAGATGAACACTGAAGCTTTCTTT. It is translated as CASSLVPQMNTEAFF.

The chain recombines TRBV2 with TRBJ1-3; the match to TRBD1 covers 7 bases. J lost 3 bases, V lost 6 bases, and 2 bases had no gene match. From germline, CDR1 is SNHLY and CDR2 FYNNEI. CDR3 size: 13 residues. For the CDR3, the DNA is TGTGCCAGCAGCCGGGACAGTGGAAACACCATATATTTT. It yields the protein CASSRDSGNTIYF. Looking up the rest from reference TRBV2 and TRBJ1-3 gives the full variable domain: EPEVTQTPSHQVTQMGQEVILRCVPISNHLYFYWYRQILGQKVEFLVSFYNNEISEKSEIFDDQFSVERPDGSNFTLKIRSTKLEDSAMYFCASSRDSGNTIYFGEGSWLTVV.

The CDR3 nucleotides are TGTGCCAGTAGTATTTGGGGGGGAACGACAGATACGCAGTATTTT. Translation gives CASSIWGGTTDTQYF. The chain employs TRBV19 and TRBJ2-3, with 7 bases identical to TRBD2. The CDR3 spans 15 residues. Germline CDR1 LNHDA, CDR2 SQIVND (reference sequence). V shed 3 bases and J 3 bases; nucleotides not matched to a gene: 6.

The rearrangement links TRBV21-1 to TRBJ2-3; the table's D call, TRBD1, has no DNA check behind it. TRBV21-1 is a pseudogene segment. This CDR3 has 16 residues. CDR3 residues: CASSSTGGSGTDTQYF. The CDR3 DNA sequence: TGTGCCAGCAGCTCGACAGGGGGATCGGGCACAGATACGCAGTATTTT.

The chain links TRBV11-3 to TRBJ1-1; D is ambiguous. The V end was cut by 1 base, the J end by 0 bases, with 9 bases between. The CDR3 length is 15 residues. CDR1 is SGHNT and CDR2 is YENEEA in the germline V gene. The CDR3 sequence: CASSLGELMNTEAFF. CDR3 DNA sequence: TGTGCCAGCAGCTTAGGAGAGCTAATGAACACTGAAGCTTTCTTT.